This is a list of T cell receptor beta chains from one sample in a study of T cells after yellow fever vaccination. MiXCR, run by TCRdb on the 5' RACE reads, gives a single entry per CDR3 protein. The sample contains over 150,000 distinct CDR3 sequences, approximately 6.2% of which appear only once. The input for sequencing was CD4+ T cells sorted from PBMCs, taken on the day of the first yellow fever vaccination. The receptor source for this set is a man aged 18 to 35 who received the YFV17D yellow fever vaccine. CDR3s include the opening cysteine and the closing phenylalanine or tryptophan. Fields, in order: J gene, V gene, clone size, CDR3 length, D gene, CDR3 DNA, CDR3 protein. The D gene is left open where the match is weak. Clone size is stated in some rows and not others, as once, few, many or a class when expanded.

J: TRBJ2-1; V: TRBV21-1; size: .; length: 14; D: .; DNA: TGTGCCAGCAGCAACTGGTACGCAGGCAATGAGCAGTTCTTC; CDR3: CASSNWYAGNEQFF
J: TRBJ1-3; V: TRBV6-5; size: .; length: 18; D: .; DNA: TGTGCCAGCAGTTCCACCCGGGGGGGGAAACATGCTGGAAACACCATATATTTT; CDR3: CASSSTRGGKHAGNTIYF
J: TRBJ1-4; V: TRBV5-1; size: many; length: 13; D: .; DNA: TGCGCCAGCAGCTCTGGGACGCAGGAAAAACTGTTTTTT; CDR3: CASSSGTQEKLFF
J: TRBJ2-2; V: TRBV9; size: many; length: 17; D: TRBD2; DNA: TGTGCCAGCAGCGTAGAAACAAGCGGGGGGGCCCTCGGGGAGCTGTTTTTT; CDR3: CASSVETSGGALGELFF
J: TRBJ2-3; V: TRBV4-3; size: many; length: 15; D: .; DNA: TGCGCCAGCAGTCGAGGGGGGGTAGGCACAGATACGCAGTATTTT; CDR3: CASSRGGVGTDTQYF
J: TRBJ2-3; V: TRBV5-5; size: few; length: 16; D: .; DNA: TGTGCCAGCAGCTTACGTTCGAGGGGTGAGGGTGATACGCAGTATTTT; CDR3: CASSLRSRGEGDTQYF
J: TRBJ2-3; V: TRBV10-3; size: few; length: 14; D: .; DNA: TGTGCCATCAGGGATAGACAGGGCACAGATACGCAGTATTTT; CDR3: CAIRDRQGTDTQYF
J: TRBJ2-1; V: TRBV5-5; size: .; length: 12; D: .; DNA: TGTGCCAGCAGCTTGAATGTTTATGAGCAGTTCTTC; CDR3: CASSLNVYEQFF
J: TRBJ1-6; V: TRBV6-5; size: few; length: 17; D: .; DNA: TGTGCCAGCAGTTACTCGACCGGGGTCAGTGGTAATTCACCCCTCCACTTT; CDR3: CASSYSTGVSGNSPLHF
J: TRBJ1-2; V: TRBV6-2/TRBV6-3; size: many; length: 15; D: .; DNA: TGTGCCAGCAGTTACTCACGCGTGGCAGGCTATGGCTACACCTTC; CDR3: CASSYSRVAGYGYTF
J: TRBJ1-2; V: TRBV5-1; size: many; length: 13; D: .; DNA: TGCGCCAGCAGCTTGGTCCTACAGGTCGGCTACACCTTC; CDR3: CASSLVLQVGYTF
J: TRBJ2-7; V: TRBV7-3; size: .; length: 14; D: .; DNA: TGTGCCAGCAGCGCCCAAGGGGGGAACTACGAGCAGTACTTC; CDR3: CASSAQGGNYEQYF
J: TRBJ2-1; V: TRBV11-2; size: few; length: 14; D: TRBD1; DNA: TGTGCCAGCAGCCGGACAGGGGAAGAGTGGGCACAGTTCTTC; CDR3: CASSRTGEEWAQFF
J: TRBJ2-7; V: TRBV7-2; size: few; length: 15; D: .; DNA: TGTGCCAGCAGCTTTTCCGGGACTCACCCCTACGAGCAGTACTTC; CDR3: CASSFSGTHPYEQYF
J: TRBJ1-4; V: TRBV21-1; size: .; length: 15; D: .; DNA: TGTGCCAGCAGCAACCGTATCGGGGCTAATGAAAAACTGTTTTTT; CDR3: CASSNRIGANEKLFF